The 30 T cell receptor beta chains below come from one sample, sequenced in a study of blood T cell repertoires in COVID-19. Measured with immunoSEQ multiplex PCR; TCRdb has only the in-frame clones, and not every one. The sample lists roughly 290,000 clones, around nine tenths occurring once. Sequenced input: peripheral blood. The origin of the receptors is a young man with acute or convalescent COVID-19.

The rearrangement uses TRBV19 and TRBJ1-5; D is undetermined. This CDR3 spans 13 amino acids. V shed 5 bases and J shed 4 bases, with 9 bases lying between them. The germline CDR1 and CDR2 sequences are LNHDA and SQIVND (reference sequence). The DNA for the CDR3 is TGTGCCAGTAGTCCCGCGGAGAATCAGCCCCAGCATTTT. Its protein is CASSPAENQPQHF.

The chain carries TRBV5-1 and TRBJ2-7; possible D gene TRBD2, 5 bases. This CDR3 is built from 14 residues. V shed 3 bases and J shed 0 bases, with 10 bases lying between them. CDR1 is SGHRS and CDR2 is YFSETQ in the germline V gene. CDR3 sequence reads: CASSWTGNSYEQYF. The CDR3 nucleotides are TGCGCCAGCAGCTGGACGGGAAACTCCTACGAGCAGTACTTC.

The chain carries TRBV6-5 and TRBJ2-2; 8 bases align to TRBD2. Per the germline V gene, CDR1 is MNHEY and CDR2 is SVGAGI. The CDR3 has 15 amino acids. Trimming removed 6 bases from V and 5 bases from J; junction bases left unmatched: 8. This CDR3 reads CASRGSGSRTGELFF. In DNA form, the CDR3 reads TGTGCCAGCAGGGGGAGCGGGAGCCGGACCGGGGAGCTGTTTTTT.

This clone was observed a single time. V and J are TRBV28 and TRBJ1-4; D gene uncertain. V lost 6 bases, J lost 4 bases, and 15 bases lay in between. The CDR3 is made up of 15 amino acids. Germline CDR1 MDHEN, CDR2 SYDVKM. In nucleotides, the CDR3 is TGTGCCAGCAGCCCCAGGCCCCGGGGTAATGAAAAACTGTTTTTT. It specifies CASSPRPRGNEKLFF.

The chain employs TRBV5-3 and TRBJ2-1; TRBD2 agrees at 7 bases. TRBV5-3 is flagged as an ORF with uncertain function. J gave up 6 bases and V 8 bases, and 2 bases lay outside the gene matches. The CDR3 covers 11 residues. The CDR3 loop is CARGGSNEQFF. The CDR3 DNA sequence: TGTGCCAGGGGAGGGAGCAATGAGCAGTTCTTC.

The V gene is TRBV12-3 or TRBV12-4, the J gene TRBJ2-7; maybe TRBD1 (6 bases). This CDR3 is built from 13 residues. Deletions cut 8 bases from V and 2 bases from J, with 13 bases between. Written as DNA, the CDR3 is TGTGCCAGCGGACAGACAGGTACCTACGAGCAGTACTTC. Amino acid sequence: CASGQTGTYEQYF.

As regards this clone: A read error may account for a junction end that differs from germline. The chain recombines TRBV7-2 with TRBJ2-5; 9 nucleotides align to TRBD1. The germline gives CDR1 SGHTA, CDR2 FQGNSA. The CDR3 has 13 residues. The CDR3 loop reads CASNLDRGETQYF. CDR3 sequence (DNA): TGTGCCAGCAACTTAGACAGGGGGGAGACCCAGTACTTC.

The chain recombines TRBV5-1 with TRBJ2-2; tentatively, D is TRBD2 (5 bases). Germline V lookup: CDR1 SGHRS, CDR2 YFSETQ. This CDR3 spans 15 amino acids. Trimming cost V 2 bases and J 6 bases, with 14 bases left between them. This CDR3 reads CASSFGVPLSGELFF. CDR3 in DNA: TGCGCCAGCAGCTTCGGGGTACCTCTCTCCGGGGAGCTGTTTTTT.

The rearrangement links TRBV5-1 to TRBJ1-2; 9 nucleotides match TRBD1. CDR1 is SGHRS and CDR2 is YFSETQ in the germline V gene. The CDR3 covers 15 residues. V lost 5 bases, J lost 7 bases, and 12 bases stayed unmatched. CDR3 nucleotide sequence: TGCGCCAGCAGTCAAGCTGATGGGACAGGGTTTGGCTACACCTTC. Translated, it gives CASSQADGTGFGYTF.

In the case of this clone: The same CDR3 can be traced to other DNA sequences in this sample. This chain links TRBV28 with TRBJ1-6; TRBD1 matches at 7 bases. The CDR3 sequence is 14 residues long. Germline loops: CDR1 MDHEN, CDR2 SYDVKM. V was clipped by 3 bases and J by 7 bases; unmatched bases: 3. The CDR3 loop reads CASSLGQSNSPLHF. The CDR3 nucleotides read TGTGCCAGCAGTTTGGGACAGTCAAATTCACCCCTCCACTTT.

This clone occurred a few times. The chain carries TRBV3-1 (or the pseudogene TRBV3-2) and TRBJ1-1, with a weak D call TRBD1 (5 bases). CDR3 length: 14 amino acids. Per germline, CDR1 LGHDT and CDR2 YNNKEL (reference sequence). The V gene lost 2 bases and the J gene lost 8 bases, with 15 bases spanning the gap. The CDR3 DNA reads TGTGCCAGCAGCCAACACACGGGGGGGGACGAAGCTTTCTTT. The encoded protein is CASSQHTGGDEAFF.

The chain carries TRBV27 and TRBJ1-5; D gene ambiguous. Looked up from germline, CDR1 is MNHEY and CDR2 is SMNVEV (reference sequence). V was clipped by 5 bases and J by 5 bases, with 13 bases between them. The CDR3 is made up of 14 amino acids. The CDR3 region is CASSPGQGYQPQHF. The CDR3 nucleotides read TGTGCCAGCAGTCCGGGTCAAGGATATCAGCCCCAGCATTTT.

The chain couples TRBV12-3 or TRBV12-4 to TRBJ2-2; tentative D call: TRBD1 (6 bases). The ends were cut back, 5 bases at V and 6 bases at J, with 10 bases in the middle. The length of the CDR3 is 13 residues. CDR3 DNA: TGTGCCAGCAGTGCAGGGGTCGCCGGGGAGCTGTTTTTT. This translates into CASSAGVAGELFF.

This rearrangement joins TRBV6-5 to TRBJ1-3; D is possibly TRBD1 (5 bases). V was pared by 6 bases and J by 2 bases, with 11 bases between. Germline CDR1 reads MNHEY; CDR2 reads SVGAGI. The CDR3 totals 14 residues. In nucleotides, the CDR3 is TGTGCCAGCAGGCCCAGGGATACTGGAAACACCATATATTTT. It translates to CASRPRDTGNTIYF.

The rearrangement links TRBV4-1 to TRBJ2-2; 10 bases match TRBD2. In germline, CDR1 is MGHRA, CDR2 YSYEKL. V lost 3 bases and J lost 5; bases outside the gene matches: 12. The CDR3 runs 18 residues. CDR3 sequence: CASSQAFGAGGSTGELFF. In DNA form, the CDR3 reads TGCGCCAGCAGCCAGGCCTTTGGAGCGGGAGGGAGTACCGGGGAGCTGTTTTTT.

This chain uses TRBV15 with TRBJ2-1, with D unclear. The CDR3 has 16 residues. Germline V lookup: CDR1 LNHNV, CDR2 YYDKDF (reference sequence). Trimming removed 3 bases from V and 5 bases from J, with 17 bases in between. The CDR3 here is CATSRGYPTRHNEQFF. The CDR3 DNA reads as TGTGCCACCAGCAGGGGTTACCCGACACGTCACAATGAGCAGTTCTTC.

The table lists this clone with a count of one. The genes are TRBV6-6 and TRBJ1-2, with 7 bases identical to TRBD1. The V segment lost 6 bases and the J segment 8 bases; nucleotides outside the gene matches: 12. CDR1 is MNHNY, CDR2 SVGAGI, per germline (reference sequence). This CDR3 has 14 amino acids. CDR3 residues: CASSRDRALGGYTF. The CDR3 nucleotides are TGTGCCAGCAGCAGAGACAGGGCATTAGGCGGCTACACCTTC.

This chain links TRBV28 with TRBJ2-1; no clear D gene. The CDR3 is made up of 13 amino acids. Germline V gives CDR1 MDHEN, CDR2 SYDVKM. Trimming took off 3 bases at V and 10 bases at J, with 13 bases between the two ends. CDR3 in amino acids: CASSFPPGVEQFF. As DNA, the CDR3 is TGTGCCAGCAGTTTCCCCCCTGGAGTGGAGCAGTTCTTC.

The gene calls are TRBV5-4 and TRBJ2-2; D possibly corresponds to TRBD2 (6 bases). The V and J ends lost 4 bases and 5 bases respectively, with 15 bases between them. Germline V gene data show CDR1 as SGHNT and CDR2 as YYREEE (reference sequence). The CDR3 is made up of 15 amino acids. CDR3 nucleotide sequence: TGTGCCAGCAGCCTTGGAGGGGTGGTTACCGGGGAGCTGTTTTTT. Its protein product is CASSLGGVVTGELFF.

V is TRBV5-1 and J is TRBJ2-7; unclear D gene. Germline V gives CDR1 SGHRS, CDR2 YFSETQ. Trimming cost V 0 bases and J 2 bases, with 6 bases left between them. The CDR3 runs to 13 residues. The CDR3 nucleotides read TGCGCCAGCAGCTTGGAGCCCCCCTACGAGCAGTACTTC. Its translation: CASSLEPPYEQYF.

This chain links TRBV3-1 (or the pseudogene TRBV3-2) with TRBJ1-4; D is undetermined. This CDR3 is built from 18 residues. The germline V and J ends were trimmed by 1 base and 3 bases, with 18 bases remaining between them. Per germline, CDR1 LGHDT and CDR2 YNNKEL (reference sequence). The CDR3 spells CASSQVYQAVSANEKLFF. CDR3 sequence (DNA): TGTGCCAGCAGCCAAGTCTACCAAGCGGTGTCAGCTAATGAAAAACTGTTTTTT.

V and J are TRBV18 and TRBJ1-1; D gene ambiguous. The CDR3 is 14 amino acids. Germline CDR1 reads KGHSH; CDR2 reads LQKENI. Trimming stripped 2 bases from V and 1 base from J, with 8 bases between. The CDR3 bases are TGTGCCAGCTCACCAACCGGGTGGAACACTGAAGCTTTCTTT. It codes for CASSPTGWNTEAFF.

The chain employs TRBV27 and TRBJ1-6; the match to TRBD1 covers 9 bases. This CDR3 comprises 16 residues. Germline lookup yields CDR1 MNHEY and CDR2 SMNVEV (reference sequence). V was clipped by 0 bases and J by 7 bases; unmatched bases: 4. The CDR3 spells CASSLSWTGANSPLHF. In nucleotides, the CDR3 is TGTGCCAGCAGTTTATCGTGGACAGGGGCAAATTCACCCCTCCACTTT.

The V and J genes are TRBV19 and TRBJ2-1; 15 bases agree with TRBD2. V gave up 5 bases and J gave up 9 bases; unmatched junction bases: 8. Germline V lookup: CDR1 LNHDA, CDR2 SQIVND (reference sequence). The CDR3 spans 16 residues. CDR3 sequence (DNA): TGTGCCAGTAGTCCACCGGGACTAGCGGGAGGCGGTGAGCAGTTCTTC. This codes for CASSPPGLAGGGEQFF.

This clone was found a few times. This chain joins TRBV28 and TRBJ2-1; 8 nucleotides agree with TRBD2. The CDR3 sequence is 14 residues long. J lost 3 bases, V lost 10 bases, and 8 bases had no gene match. CDR1 MDHEN and CDR2 SYDVKM come from the germline V gene. The CDR3 coding sequence is TGTGCCACCCTGGCGGGAGGAGGCTACAATGAGCAGTTCTTC. It encodes CATLAGGGYNEQFF.

This clone appeared once. The chain couples TRBV19 to TRBJ2-3, with a possible D match to TRBD2 (6 bases). V dropped 5 bases and J dropped 7 bases, with 16 bases sitting between them. The CDR3 extends over 14 amino acids. Germline V gene data show CDR1 as LNHDA and CDR2 as SQIVND (reference sequence). Here the CDR3 DNA reads TGTGCCAGTAGTGAGGCAGGGAGGATATATACGCAGTATTTT. Translating it yields CASSEAGRIYTQYF.

The V gene is TRBV19, the J gene TRBJ2-1; a possible D gene is TRBD2 (5 bases). CDR3 length: 13 amino acids. V was shortened by 6 bases and J by 5 bases, with 11 bases between the two germline ends. CDR1 is LNHDA, CDR2 SQIVND, per germline (reference sequence). In DNA, the CDR3 is TGTGCCAGTAGGGTCCGGGGTGACAATGAGCAGTTCTTC. Its translation is CASRVRGDNEQFF.

The CDR3 bases are TGTGCCTGGAGTGAAAGGGGTATCTCCTACGAGCAGTACTTC. Its translation: CAWSERGISYEQYF. The chain couples TRBV30 to TRBJ2-7, with D possibly TRBD1 on 5 matching bases. The CDR3 extends over 14 amino acids. Germline values: CDR1 GTSNPN, CDR2 SVGIG (reference sequence). Trimming left V 1 base short and J 0 bases short, with 10 bases between.

V is TRBV6-1 and J is TRBJ1-2; 7 nucleotides align to TRBD1. This CDR3 spans 13 amino acids. The V segment lost 2 bases and the J segment 5 bases; nucleotides outside the gene matches: 2. Germline V lookup: CDR1 MNHNS, CDR2 SASEGT. CDR3 protein: CASSEQGEYGYTF. The CDR3 nucleotides read TGTGCCAGCAGTGAACAGGGGGAATATGGCTACACCTTC.

This clone came up once. The chain carries TRBV5-6 and TRBJ1-5; 7 bases are shared with TRBD1. The germline CDR1 and CDR2 sequences are SGHDT and YYEEEE. With 3 bases clipped from V and 5 bases from J, the junction kept 14 bases outside the gene matches. The CDR3 has 17 residues. CDR3 DNA: TGTGCCAGCAGCTCTTTCGAGAGGGCAGGGGGTCATCAGCCCCAGCATTTT. It specifies CASSSFERAGGHQPQHF.